Below, 13 T cell receptor beta chains from the same sample are listed, as sequenced in a study of PD-1 blockade in mismatch repair-deficient tumors. Sequencing was performed with immunoSEQ multiplex PCR; in TCRdb, only in-frame clones are kept and a portion is missing. This repertoire shows some 120,000 clones, about 85% found once; its top ten account for 13%. Sample: peripheral blood, taken 44 weeks after starting pembrolizumab. These TCRs come from an adult with mismatch repair-deficient cancer.

The chain has TRBV10-3 and TRBJ2-1, with D uncertain. V lost 3 bases, J lost 0 bases, and 9 bases lay in between. The CDR3 length is 15 residues. Germline V gives CDR1 ENHRY, CDR2 SYGVKD. The CDR3 DNA is TGTGCCATCAGTGAAGGAACGGTCTCCTACAATGAGCAGTTCTTC. Its translation: CAISEGTVSYNEQFF.

This chain connects TRBV28 to TRBJ2-1; D is undetermined. In germline, CDR1 is MDHEN, CDR2 SYDVKM. The V gene lost 6 bases and the J gene lost 6 bases, with 6 bases spanning the gap. The CDR3 spans 11 residues. CDR3 in amino acids: CASSPVNEQFF. The CDR3 DNA sequence: TGTGCCAGCAGCCCGGTCAATGAGCAGTTCTTC.

J is TRBJ2-3 and V is TRBV2; TRBD2 might be the D (5 bases). Germline CDR1 SNHLY, CDR2 FYNNEI. The germline V and J ends were trimmed by 3 bases and 0 bases, with 7 bases remaining between them. The length of the CDR3 is 14 residues. The CDR3 protein is CASSDGGSTDTQYF. The CDR3 DNA is TGTGCCAGCAGTGACGGCGGGAGCACAGATACGCAGTATTTT.

The chain joins TRBV28 to TRBJ2-2, with D possibly TRBD2 on 6 matching bases. The germline gives CDR1 MDHEN, CDR2 SYDVKM. The CDR3 is 15 residues long. Trimming left V 3 bases short and J 5 bases short, with 13 bases between. The CDR3 loop is CASSLGLEITGELFF. CDR3 bases: TGTGCCAGCAGTTTGGGACTTGAAATAACCGGGGAGCTGTTTTTT. Full variable domain (rest looked up from reference TRBV28 and TRBJ2-2): DVKVTQSSRYLVKRTGEKVFLECVQDMDHENMFWYRQDPGLGLRLIYFSYDVKMKEKGDIPEGYSVSREKKERFSLILESASTNQTSMYLCASSLGLEITGELFFGEGSRLTVL.

This chain uses TRBV7-9 with TRBJ2-7, with 9 bases lining up with TRBD2. V trimming: 5 bases; J trimming: 4 bases; junction bases outside the gene matches: 9. CDR1 SEHNR and CDR2 FQNEAQ come from the germline V gene (reference sequence). The CDR3 contains 15 residues. The CDR3 is CASSPGGGALYEQYF. CDR3 nucleotide sequence: TGTGCCAGCAGCCCCGGCGGGGGGGCACTTTACGAGCAGTACTTC.

In DNA form, the CDR3 reads TGTGCCAGCAGCCAACCGGGACAGGGCGAGGTAAAACTGTTTTTT. Amino acid sequence: CASSQPGQGEVKLFF. The chain couples TRBV28 to TRBJ1-4; 9 bases agree with TRBD1. From germline, CDR1 is MDHEN and CDR2 SYDVKM. The length of the CDR3 is 15 residues. V shed 6 bases, J shed 10 bases, and the junction held 12 bases outside the gene matches. Full variable domain (missing parts from reference TRBV28 and TRBJ1-4): DVKVTQSSRYLVKRTGEKVFLECVQDMDHENMFWYRQDPGLGLRLIYFSYDVKMKEKGDIPEGYSVSREKKERFSLILESASTNQTSMYLCASSQPGQGEVKLFFGSGTQLSVL.

This sequence joins TRBV19 and TRBJ2-7; possible D gene TRBD1, 6 bases. With 4 bases removed from V and 0 bases from J, the gap between germline ends came to 16 bases. In germline, CDR1 is LNHDA, CDR2 SQIVND (reference sequence). CDR3 size: 16 residues. The CDR3: CASSTKHRASSYEQYF. The CDR3, as DNA: TGTGCCAGTAGTACCAAGCACAGGGCAAGCTCCTACGAGCAGTACTTC.

The chain joins TRBV4-1 to TRBJ1-5; TRBD1 agrees at 10 bases. Germline V CDR1 and CDR2: MGHRA, YSYEKL. The CDR3 is 17 residues long. Trimming cost V 2 bases and J 5 bases; bases outside gene matches: 9. The CDR3 region is CASSQTRDRGIHQPQHF. The CDR3 DNA reads TGCGCCAGCAGCCAAACCCGGGACAGGGGAATTCATCAGCCCCAGCATTTT.

The chain joins TRBV25-1 to TRBJ1-2, with D uncertain. This CDR3 has 14 residues. Germline-derived CDR1 and CDR2 are MGHDK and SYGVNS. V was pared by 2 bases and J by 1 base, with 8 bases between. The CDR3: CASSELTDNYGYTF. DNA for the CDR3: TGTGCCAGCAGTGAACTGACTGATAACTATGGCTACACCTTC.

V usage is TRBV5-6 and J usage is TRBJ2-6, with D hard to call. The CDR3 is made up of 14 amino acids. Between the trimmed V and J ends, which lost 4 bases and 4 bases, there was a span of 9 bases. Germline V lookup: CDR1 SGHDT, CDR2 YYEEEE. DNA for the CDR3: TGTGCCAGCAGCGCCATCGAAGGGGCCAACGTCCTGACTTTC. Protein product: CASSAIEGANVLTF.

The chain uses TRBV5-1 and TRBJ2-3, with D perhaps matching TRBD1 (6 bases). V shed 3 bases and J shed 2 bases, with 16 bases lying between them. The CDR3 runs 16 residues. From germline, CDR1 is SGHRS and CDR2 YFSETQ. For the CDR3, the DNA is TGCGCCAGCAGCTATAACAGGGAGTGGGTCACAGATACGCAGTATTTT. As protein: CASSYNREWVTDTQYF.

The chain employs TRBV6-6 and TRBJ2-7; 11 nucleotides line up with TRBD2. The CDR3 runs 14 residues. V was clipped by 5 bases and J by 2 bases; unmatched bases: 2. Germline-derived CDR1 and CDR2 are MNHNY and SVGAGI (reference sequence). The CDR3 DNA sequence: TGTGCCAGCAGTCCGGGACTAGCGGCCTACGAGCAGTACTTC. It is translated as CASSPGLAAYEQYF.

The chain links TRBV27 to TRBJ1-1, with a tentative D call TRBD1 (6 bases). Germline-derived CDR1 and CDR2 are MNHEY and SMNVEV (reference sequence). Trimming stripped 5 bases from V and 4 bases from J, with 17 bases between. This CDR3 is 15 amino acids long. This CDR3 is CASSPDSSGATEAFF. CDR3 nucleotides: TGTGCCAGCAGTCCGGACAGTTCGGGGGCCACTGAAGCTTTCTTT.